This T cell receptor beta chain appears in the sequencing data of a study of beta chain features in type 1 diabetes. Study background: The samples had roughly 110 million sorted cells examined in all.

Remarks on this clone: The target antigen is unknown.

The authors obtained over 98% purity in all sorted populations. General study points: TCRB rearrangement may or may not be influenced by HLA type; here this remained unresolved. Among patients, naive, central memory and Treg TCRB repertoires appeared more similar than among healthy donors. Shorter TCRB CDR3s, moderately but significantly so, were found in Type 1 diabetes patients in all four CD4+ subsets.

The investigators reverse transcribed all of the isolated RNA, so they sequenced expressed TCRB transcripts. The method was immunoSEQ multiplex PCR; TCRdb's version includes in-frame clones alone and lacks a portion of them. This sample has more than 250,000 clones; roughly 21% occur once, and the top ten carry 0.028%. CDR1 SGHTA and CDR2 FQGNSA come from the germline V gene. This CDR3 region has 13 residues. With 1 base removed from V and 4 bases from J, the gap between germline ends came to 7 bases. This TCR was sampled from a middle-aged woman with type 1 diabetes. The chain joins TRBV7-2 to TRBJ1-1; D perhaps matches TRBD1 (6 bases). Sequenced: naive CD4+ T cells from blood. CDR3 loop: CASSLEGGTEAFF. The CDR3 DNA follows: TGTGCCAGCAGCTTAGAAGGGGGCACTGAAGCTTTCTTT.